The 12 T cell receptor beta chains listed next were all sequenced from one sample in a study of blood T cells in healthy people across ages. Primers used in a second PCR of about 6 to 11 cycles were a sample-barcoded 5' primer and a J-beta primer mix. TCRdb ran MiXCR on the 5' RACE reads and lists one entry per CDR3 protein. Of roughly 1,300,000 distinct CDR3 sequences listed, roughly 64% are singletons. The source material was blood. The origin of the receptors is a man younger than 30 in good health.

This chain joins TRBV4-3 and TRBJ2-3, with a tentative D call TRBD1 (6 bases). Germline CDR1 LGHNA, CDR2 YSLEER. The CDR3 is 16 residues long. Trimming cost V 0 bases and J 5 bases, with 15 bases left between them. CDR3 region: CASSQDPGHGQDTQYF. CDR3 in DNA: TGCGCCAGCAGCCAAGATCCGGGACACGGGCAAGATACGCAGTATTTT.

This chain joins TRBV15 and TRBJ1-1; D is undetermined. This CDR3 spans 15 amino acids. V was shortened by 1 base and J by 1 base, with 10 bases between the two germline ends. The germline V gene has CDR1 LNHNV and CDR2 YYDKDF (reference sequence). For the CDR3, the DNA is TGTGCCACCAGCAGAGGAGACTTCCAGAACACTGAAGCTTTCTTT. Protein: CATSRGDFQNTEAFF.

In DNA form, the CDR3 reads TGTGCCAGCATAGGACAGGGGGCTATTAGGAATCAGCCCCAGCATTTT. It translates to CASIGQGAIRNQPQHF. This sequence joins TRBV6-1 and TRBJ1-5, with 11 positions matching TRBD1. Germline V gives CDR1 MNHNS, CDR2 SASEGT. Trimming took 7 bases from V and 4 from J; bases not matched to a gene: 9. This CDR3 spans 16 amino acids.

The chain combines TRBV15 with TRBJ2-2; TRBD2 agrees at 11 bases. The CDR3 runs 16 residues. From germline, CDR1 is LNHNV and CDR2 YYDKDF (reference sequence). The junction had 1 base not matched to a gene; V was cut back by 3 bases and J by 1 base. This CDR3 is CATSRGTSGNTGELFF. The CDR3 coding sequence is TGTGCCACCAGCAGGGGGACTAGCGGGAACACCGGGGAGCTGTTTTTT.

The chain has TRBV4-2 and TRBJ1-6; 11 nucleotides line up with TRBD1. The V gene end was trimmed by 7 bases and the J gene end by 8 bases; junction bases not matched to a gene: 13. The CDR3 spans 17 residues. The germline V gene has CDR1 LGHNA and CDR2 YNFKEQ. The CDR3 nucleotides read TGTGCCAGCACCACCAAGCGTTCGGGACAGGGGGATTCACCCCTCCACTTT. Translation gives CASTTKRSGQGDSPLHF.

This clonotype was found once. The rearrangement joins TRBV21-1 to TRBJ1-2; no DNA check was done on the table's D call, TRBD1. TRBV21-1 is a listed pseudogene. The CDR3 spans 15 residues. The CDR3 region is CASSNLTGGEYGYTF. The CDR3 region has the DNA TGTGCCAGCAGCAATTTGACAGGGGGCGAGTATGGCTACACCTTC.

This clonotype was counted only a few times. The CDR3: CASSQPGSLGEQYF. The CDR3 DNA follows: TGCGCCAGCAGCCAGCCCGGGAGTCTTGGCGAGCAGTACTTC. The V gene is TRBV4-1, the J gene TRBJ2-7; D is possibly TRBD2 (6 bases). Trimming cost V 3 bases and J 6 bases, with 15 bases left between them. Per the germline V gene, CDR1 is MGHRA and CDR2 is YSYEKL. The CDR3 loop spans 14 amino acids.

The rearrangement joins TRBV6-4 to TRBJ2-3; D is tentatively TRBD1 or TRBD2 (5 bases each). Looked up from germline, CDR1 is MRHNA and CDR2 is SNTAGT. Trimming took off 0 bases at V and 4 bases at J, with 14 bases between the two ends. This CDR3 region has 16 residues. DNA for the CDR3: TGTGCCAGCAGTGACTCGATCGAGGGGCCGTCAGATACGCAGTATTTT. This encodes CASSDSIEGPSDTQYF.

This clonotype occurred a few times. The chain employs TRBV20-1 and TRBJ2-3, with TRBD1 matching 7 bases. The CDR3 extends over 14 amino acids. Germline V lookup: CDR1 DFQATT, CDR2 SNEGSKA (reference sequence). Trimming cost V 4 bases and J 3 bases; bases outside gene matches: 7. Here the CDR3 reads CSATTGVGTDTQYF. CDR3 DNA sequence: TGCAGTGCTACAACAGGGGTAGGAACAGATACGCAGTATTTT.

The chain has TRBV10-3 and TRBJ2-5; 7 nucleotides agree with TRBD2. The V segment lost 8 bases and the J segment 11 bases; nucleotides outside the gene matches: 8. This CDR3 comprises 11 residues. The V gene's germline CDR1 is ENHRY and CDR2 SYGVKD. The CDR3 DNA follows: TGTGCCATCTCGGGGGGACCGGAGCAGTACTTC. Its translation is CAISGGPEQYF.

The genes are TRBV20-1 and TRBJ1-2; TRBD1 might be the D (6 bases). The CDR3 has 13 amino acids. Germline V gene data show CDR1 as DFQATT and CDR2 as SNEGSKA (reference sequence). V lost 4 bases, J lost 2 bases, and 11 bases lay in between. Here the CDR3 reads CSATGDANYGYTF. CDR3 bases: TGCAGTGCTACAGGGGACGCCAACTATGGCTACACCTTC.

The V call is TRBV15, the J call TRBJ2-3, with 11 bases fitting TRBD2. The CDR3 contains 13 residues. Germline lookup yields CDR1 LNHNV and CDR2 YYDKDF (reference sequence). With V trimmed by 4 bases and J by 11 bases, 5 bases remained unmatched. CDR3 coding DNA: TGTGCCACCAGCACGGGACTAGCGGAAAGGCAGTATTTT. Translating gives CATSTGLAERQYF.